Listed here is a single T cell receptor beta chain. This clone's antigen is unknown. The record has no base qualities; no much larger clone is one base away. Following the manufacturer's recommendations, the immunoSEQ kit was used to generate TCR beta libraries from genomic DNA. To prepare libraries, a first multiplex PCR with proprietary primers was run, followed by a second PCR that added unique barcodes, and a bead cleanup was done after each round. A kit-provided positive control reaction and a negative control reaction were included in every sample batch. The final libraries were assessed on an Agilent 4200 TapeStation D1000 ScreenTape, pooled by volume, and quantified by qPCR. Sequencing was performed on an Illumina NextSeq500 with a MidOutput 150-cycle cartridge, and 156 Read1 and 15 Index1 cycles were run with kit custom primers. The pooled library was loaded at 0.75 to 1 pM, with a roughly 21% PhiX control spiked in. The study's processing was this. Vendor-processed data were analyzed in R, with a clonotype defined as all T cells sharing the same CDR3 nucleotide sequence. In the clone abundance analyses, frequencies were normalized to the 10,000 most abundant clones in each sample. Public T cell clones, which averaged fewer than five per sample, were excluded before analysis. Tumor-enriched and baseline blood-enriched clonotypes were defined by at least a 32-fold difference in abundance between compartments. A beta-binomial differential abundance model was applied to find clonotypes that expanded or contracted between blood time points. The Baroni-Urbani and Buser coefficient was used to measure tumor-blood repertoire similarity, and groups were compared with two-tailed Wilcoxon tests in R. TCRdb obtained this table from immuneACCESS and retained in-frame rearrangements with V and J assigned. These tables miss some clones; where compared with another copy, unresolved V genes account for less than half of the shortfall, and the remainder is unexplained. Clonal size and the V and J genes are those of that table, whereas D and trimming came from the DNA. Present in this sample are about 130,000 clones, approximately 91% of which were seen just once. The top ten hold 12% of the sample.

The sample belongs to a study of radiation and T cells in renal cell carcinoma (dated by TCRdb to the early 2020s). In terms of the full investigation: Samples were obtained from a clinical trial, in which 15 Gy stereotactic body radiation therapy was delivered to primary renal cell carcinomas and nephrectomy was performed 4 weeks later. Across all 55 or so samples, 4 million or so unique CDR3 nucleotide sequences encoding around 2.8 million unique CDR3 amino acid sequences were identified. In total, approximately 53 samples, comprising around 25 tumors and some 27 peripheral blood samples, were subjected to TCR beta sequencing.

V lost 8 bases and J lost 3 bases, and the count of bases not matched to a germline gene is 5. Taken from cysteine to phenylalanine, the CDR3 has 13 residues. The kept DNA is CDR3 alone, 39 bases in frame from the first base. Per the germline V gene, ENHRY is the CDR1 and SYGVKD is the CDR2. The research as a whole found: Top tumor clonotypes rose in blood from baseline to 2 weeks post-radiation, then contracted by 4 weeks, suggesting transient expansion of tumor-resident clones. Changes in the blood repertoire were not tracked past 4 weeks after treatment. The single-armed trial design could not address effects of radiation dose or scheduling on the TCR repertoire. Because pretreatment tumor biopsies were not available, the baseline intratumoral presence of clonotypes could not be determined.

The intended sense of this specimen's time point label: baseline pretreatment blood. The intended sense of this specimen's treatment or condition label: 15 Gy SBRT to primary tumor, nephrectomy 4 weeks later. To follow tumor-enriched clonotypes, serial peripheral blood was collected from radiation-treated patients at baseline and at 2 weeks and 4 weeks after SBRT. All patients had renal cell carcinoma with clear cell pathology. Genomic DNA for TCR sequencing was prepared using the QIAamp DNA Blood Mini Kit (Qiagen). Only samples passing all quality control checks were included in the analyses. The specimen comprised blood, sampled from a patient whose treatment included radiotherapy and nephrectomy. The chain couples TRBV10-3 to TRBJ1-1; 8 central bases correspond to TRBD1. The receptor comes from a woman aged 45-65 years with renal cell carcinoma. At the DNA level, the sequence is TGTGCCATCCGGACAGGGTGGGACACTGAAGCTTTCTTT. Translated, it gives CAIRTGWDTEAFF.